This T cell receptor beta chain was documented in a study of cytomegalovirus exposure and HLA in healthy donors. To note about this clone: Its specificity is unknown.

Overall study results and limits: Accurate prediction of HLA-A and HLA-B alleles (for most subjects) was reportedly achieved from TCR beta sequences.

The donors gave bone marrow, and they were healthy. Primers included in the PCR were 60 Vbeta and 13 Jbeta primers. Authors' methods: Later analysis identified approximately 80 million unique TCR beta chains, about 10 million shared. Method: immunoSEQ multiplex PCR; TCRdb's copy keeps in-frame clones and lacks some. D and trimming were read from the DNA, whereas the V and J calls and clone size are those reported in that table. Seen here are over 150,000 clones, around 75% observed once, and the top ten hold 1.2% to 1.5%. The receptor was derived from a man between 18 and 29 years old in good health and CMV-seronegative. Sequenced: PBMCs.

The CDR3, as DNA: TGTGCCATCAGGGACAGCACCGGGGAGCAGTACTTC. It is translated as CAIRDSTGEQYF. The chain has TRBV10-3 and TRBJ2-7; D possibly corresponds to TRBD1 (6 bases). Germline CDR1 is ENHRY and CDR2 is SYGVKD. There are 12 residues in the CDR3. The V end lost 6 bases, the J end lost 7 bases, and 13 bases lay between the germline ends.